Listed here are 3 T cell receptor beta chains from one sample, sequenced in a study of T cell changes during pregnancy in multiple sclerosis. Sequenced by immunoSEQ multiplex PCR; TCRdb stores in-frame clones only, minus some. The sample has about 100,000 clones, about 94% seen once; the top ten hold 0.9%. The sample here was peripheral blood, taken before pregnancy. These receptors were obtained from a female donor with multiple sclerosis, enrolled in a pregnancy study.

This clone was seen only once. The rearrangement links TRBV5-6 to TRBJ2-6, with D unclear. V lost 0 bases and J 3 bases, leaving 10 bases between the germline ends. Germline assignment: CDR1 SGHDT and CDR2 YYEEEE. The length of the CDR3 is 16 residues. CDR3 DNA: TGTGCCAGCAGCTTGGCACCAGCGTTTGGGGCCAACGTCCTGACTTTC. Translated: CASSLAPAFGANVLTF.

The chain employs TRBV29-1 and TRBJ1-4; D is unresolved. The V and J ends lost 4 bases and 4 bases respectively, with 13 bases between them. CDR3 size: 14 residues. Germline V gene lookup returns CDR1 SQVTM and CDR2 ANQGSEA. The CDR3 spells CSVGGGSVNEKLFF. CDR3 DNA sequence: TGCAGCGTTGGGGGAGGATCGGTTAATGAAAAACTGTTTTTT. The whole variable domain, remainder taken from reference TRBV29-1 and TRBJ1-4, is SAVISQKPSRDICQRGTSLTIQCQVDSQVTMMFWYRQQPGQSLTLIATANQGSEATYESGFVIDKFPISRPNLTFSTLTVSNMSPEDSSIYLCSVGGGSVNEKLFFGSGTQLSVL.

This chain uses TRBV5-6 with TRBJ1-2; 8 bases line up with TRBD1. Per germline, CDR1 SGHDT and CDR2 YYEEEE. The CDR3 is 17 amino acids. V lost 1 base and J lost 0; bases outside the gene matches: 8. CDR3 sequence (DNA): TGTGCCAGCAGCTTGAATCCTTTACAGGGGGCTAACTATGGCTACACCTTC. It encodes CASSLNPLQGANYGYTF.